This T cell receptor (beta chain) is from a study of T-cell memory formation after mild COVID-19. Study at large: There were largely donor-specific TCR clusters. The study's findings and limits: Clones shrinking between day 15 and 85 showed a balanced CD4/CD8 split, and those that grew later tilted toward CD4+. Confirmation was lacking for SARS-CoV-2 specificity of second-wave clones that peaked on day 37. In pre-infection memory, a portion of responding clones appeared, which suggested that cross-reactive memory joined.

MiXCR, applied by TCRdb to the 5' RACE reads, yields one record per CDR3 protein. The sample records roughly 200,000 distinct CDR3 sequences, roughly 17% being singletons. Of note for this clonotype: The antigen remains unidentified.

Germline CDR1 and CDR2: MGHRA and YSYEKL. V was clipped by 1 base and J by 0 bases, with 13 bases between them. The CDR3 is made up of 17 amino acids. V is TRBV4-1 and J is TRBJ2-1; a possible D gene is TRBD2 (6 bases). What was sequenced was PBMCs or a T cell subset sorted from them (not recorded which). The source of this sequence is an adult woman who had mild COVID-19 (a few samples of this study predate the infection). Cell type and time point are not known. In nucleotides, the CDR3 is TGCGCCAGCAGCCAAGGGGCGGCGGGGAGCTCCTACAATGAGCAGTTCTTC. Translated: CASSQGAAGSSYNEQFF.